These T cell receptor beta chains were read from a single sample in a study of T cell responses to AZD1222 COVID-19 vaccine. Using immunoSEQ multiplex PCR, the repertoire was profiled, and TCRdb retains in-frame clones only, with some absent. The table shows 100,000 to 150,000 clones, with over 80% occurring only once. This specimen consisted of peripheral blood, obtained on day 0 of AZD1222 vaccination. Every receptor here comes from an adult in good health. Both conserved end residues are part of each CDR3. D genes are given only for firm matches. Rows give clone size only sometimes, using once, few, many, or a class for an expanded clone.

v_gene	d_gene	abundance	len	j_gene	CDR3nt	CDR3aa
TRBV28	TRBD1	once	14	TRBJ1-6	TGTGCCAGCAGTACGACAGGGCTTAATTCACCCCTCCACTTT	CASSTTGLNSPLHF
TRBV6-1	TRBD1	-	13	TRBJ1-2	TGTGCCAGCAGTGAAATAGGGGGCCGTGGCTACACCTTC	CASSEIGGRGYTF
TRBV11-2	-	-	13	TRBJ1-1	TGTGCCAGCAGCTCATTCCCCTACACTGAAGCTTTCTTT	CASSSFPYTEAFF
TRBV9	-	-	17	TRBJ1-3	TGTGCCAGCAGCGTAAGCTTCCAGGGATTCTCTGGAAACACCATATATTTT	CASSVSFQGFSGNTIYF
TRBV18	-	-	15	TRBJ2-4	TGTGCCAGCTCACTCTCCCAGGGGCTGGTAAACATTCAGTACTTC	CASSLSQGLVNIQYF
TRBV7-9	TRBD1	-	16	TRBJ2-7	TGTGCCAGCAGCCACCTCGGGCAGGGGGCCTCCTACGAGCAGTACTTC	CASSHLGQGASYEQYF
TRBV9	-	-	15	TRBJ2-2	TGTGCCAGCAGCCGGAGGGGTGAGGACACCGGGGAGCTGTTTTTT	CASSRRGEDTGELFF
TRBV2	-	-	14	TRBJ1-5	TGTGCCAGCAGGGGGGGGTATAGCAATCAGCCCCAGCATTTT	CASRGGYSNQPQHF
TRBV9	-	-	17	TRBJ2-2	TGTGCCAGCAGCGTAGCTGGCAGTCTATCCAACACCGGGGAGCTGTTTTTT	CASSVAGSLSNTGELFF
TRBV5-1	-	-	13	TRBJ1-1	TGCGCCAGCCGAAAAGACAGGAACACTGAAGCTTTCTTT	CASRKDRNTEAFF
TRBV5-1	-	-	13	TRBJ1-6	TGCGCCAGCAGCGCGTTAGAAAATTCACCCCTCCACTTT	CASSALENSPLHF
TRBV28	-	-	12	TRBJ1-3	TGTGCCAGCAGTCCTTGGAGAAACACCATATATTTT	CASSPWRNTIYF
TRBV6-5	-	-	16	TRBJ1-4	TGTGCCAGCAGTTACGAATTGGGACCGCTGGGAGAAAAACTGTTTTTT	CASSYELGPLGEKLFF
TRBV27	-	-	17	TRBJ1-1	TGTGCCAGCAGTTTAACTCGGGGCGGGCTTCGGAACACTGAAGCTTTCTTT	CASSLTRGGLRNTEAFF
TRBV18	TRBD2	-	16	TRBJ2-1	TGTGCCAGCTCACCAAGGATGGGCCTAGCGGGAAATGAGCAGTTCTTC	CASSPRMGLAGNEQFF
TRBV19	-	-	13	TRBJ1-2	TGTGCCAGTAATCAAGACAGATACTATGGCTACACCTTC	CASNQDRYYGYTF
TRBV20-1	TRBD2	once	15	TRBJ2-5	TGCAGTGCTAGTAGGGCGAGACTAGCGAGGGAGACCCAGTACTTC	CSASRARLARETQYF
TRBV5-4	-	-	13	TRBJ1-3	TGTGCCAGCAGCCCCTGGGGTGGAAACACCATATATTTT	CASSPWGGNTIYF
TRBV9	-	-	14	TRBJ1-5	TGTGCCAGCAGCGTGGGGAGTCCTATCTCCCCCCAGCATTTT	CASSVGSPISPQHF
TRBV6-5	TRBD1	-	15	TRBJ1-2	TGTGCCAGCAGTTCCAAACAGGGGGCAGGCTATGGCTACACCTTC	CASSSKQGAGYGYTF
TRBV7-9	-	-	14	TRBJ1-5	TGTGCCAGCAGCTTAGCGACTAGCAATCAGCCCCAGCATTTT	CASSLATSNQPQHF
TRBV15	-	-	12	TRBJ1-2	TGTGCCACCAGCGTGGGCCCCGATGGCTACACCTTC	CATSVGPDGYTF